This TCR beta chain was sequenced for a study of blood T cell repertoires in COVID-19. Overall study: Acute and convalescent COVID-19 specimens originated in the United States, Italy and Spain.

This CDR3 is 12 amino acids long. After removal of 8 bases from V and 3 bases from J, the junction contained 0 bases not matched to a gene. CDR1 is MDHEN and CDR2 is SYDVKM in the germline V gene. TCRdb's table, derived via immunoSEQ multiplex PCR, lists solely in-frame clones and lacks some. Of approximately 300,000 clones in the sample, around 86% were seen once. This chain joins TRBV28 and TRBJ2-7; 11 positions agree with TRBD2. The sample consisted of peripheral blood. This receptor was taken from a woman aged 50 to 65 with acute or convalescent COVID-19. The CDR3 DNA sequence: TGTGCCAGCGGGACTAGCGGCTACGAGCAGTACTTC. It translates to CASGTSGYEQYF. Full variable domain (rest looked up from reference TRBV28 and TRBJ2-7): DVKVTQSSRYLVKRTGEKVFLECVQDMDHENMFWYRQDPGLGLRLIYFSYDVKMKEKGDIPEGYSVSREKKERFSLILESASTNQTSMYLCASGTSGYEQYFGPGTRLTVT.